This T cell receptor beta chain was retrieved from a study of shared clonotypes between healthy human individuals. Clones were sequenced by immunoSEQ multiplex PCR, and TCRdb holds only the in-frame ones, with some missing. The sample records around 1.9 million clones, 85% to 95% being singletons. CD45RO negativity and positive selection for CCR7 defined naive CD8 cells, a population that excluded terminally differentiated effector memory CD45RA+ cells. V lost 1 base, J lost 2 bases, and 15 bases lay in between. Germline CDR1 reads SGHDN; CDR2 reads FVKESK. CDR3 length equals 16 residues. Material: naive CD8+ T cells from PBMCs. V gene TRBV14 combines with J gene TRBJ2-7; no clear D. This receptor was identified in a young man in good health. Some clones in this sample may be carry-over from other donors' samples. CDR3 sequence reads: CASSQGPGVYPYEQYF. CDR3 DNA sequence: TGTGCCAGCAGCCAAGGCCCGGGTGTGTACCCCTACGAGCAGTACTTC.